This T cell receptor (beta chain) was captured in a study of T cells after yellow fever vaccination. This clonotype was seen at least ten times. Per germline, CDR1 SGHTA and CDR2 FQGNSA. The CDR3 runs to 14 residues. The germline V and J ends were trimmed by 3 bases and 8 bases, with 14 bases remaining between them. 5'RACE template switching produced TCR cDNA carrying a universal primer site and UMIs. MiXCR, applied by TCRdb to the 5' RACE reads, yields one record per CDR3 protein. Altogether more than 20,000 distinct CDR3 sequences are present, less than 5.5% being singletons, with the ten largest covering 20%.

This specimen consisted of PBMCs, either bulk or a sorted T-cell subset (CD4+, CD8+, memory, or dextramer-sorted; not recorded which), obtained about 49 days after the first yellow fever vaccination. The V gene is TRBV7-2, the J gene TRBJ1-5, with a tentative D call TRBD1 (6 bases). This clonotype was sampled from a man younger than 35 who received the YFV17D yellow fever vaccine. For the CDR3, the DNA is TGTGCCAGCAGCTTCGCAGGGGCGGACGAGCCCCAGCATTTT. Translated, it gives CASSFAGADEPQHF.